Listed here is a single T cell receptor beta chain. The table came from immunoSEQ multiplex PCR; TCRdb's copy has only in-frame clones and leaves some out. The repertoire consists of hundreds of thousands of clones, with roughly four fifths occurring once and the leading ten covering less than 0.75%. This sample is part of a study of Tregs in tolerant kidney transplant recipients. This clonotype was obtained from a human donor in good health. The sequencing sample was made of CD4+ T cells from blood.

DNA of the CDR3: TGTGCCAGCAGTATGACAGGGGGCAATCTGTACGAGCAGTACTTC. The encoded protein is CASSMTGGNLYEQYF. The chain links TRBV6-5 to TRBJ2-7; 10 nucleotides align to TRBD1. Trimming removed 5 bases from V and 4 bases from J; junction bases left unmatched: 8. From germline, CDR1 is MNHEY and CDR2 SVGAGI. The CDR3 loop spans 15 amino acids.